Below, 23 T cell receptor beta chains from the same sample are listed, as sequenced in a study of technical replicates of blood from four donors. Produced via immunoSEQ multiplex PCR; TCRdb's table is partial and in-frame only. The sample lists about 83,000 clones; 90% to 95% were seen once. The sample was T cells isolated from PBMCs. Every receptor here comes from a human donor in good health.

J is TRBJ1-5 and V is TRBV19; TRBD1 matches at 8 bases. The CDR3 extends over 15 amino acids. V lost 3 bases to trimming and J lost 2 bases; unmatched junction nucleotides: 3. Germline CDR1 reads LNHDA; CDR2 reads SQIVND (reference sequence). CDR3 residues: CASSISTGGNQPQHF. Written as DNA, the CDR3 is TGTGCCAGTAGTATTTCGACAGGGGGCAATCAGCCCCAGCATTTT.

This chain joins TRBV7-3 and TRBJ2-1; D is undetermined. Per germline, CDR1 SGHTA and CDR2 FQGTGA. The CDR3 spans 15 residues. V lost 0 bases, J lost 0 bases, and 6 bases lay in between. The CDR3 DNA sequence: TGTGCCAGCAGCTTAACGAGTAGCTCCTACAATGAGCAGTTCTTC. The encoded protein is CASSLTSSSYNEQFF.

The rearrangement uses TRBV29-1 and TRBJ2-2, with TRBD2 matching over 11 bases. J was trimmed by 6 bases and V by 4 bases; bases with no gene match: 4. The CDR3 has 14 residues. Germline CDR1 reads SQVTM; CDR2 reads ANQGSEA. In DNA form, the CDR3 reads TGCAGCGTTGCGCCGGGACTAGCGGCCGGGGAGCTGTTTTTT. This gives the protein CSVAPGLAAGELFF.

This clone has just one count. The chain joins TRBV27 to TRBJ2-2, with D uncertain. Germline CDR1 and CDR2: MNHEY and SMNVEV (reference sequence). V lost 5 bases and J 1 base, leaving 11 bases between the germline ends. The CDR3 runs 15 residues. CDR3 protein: CASSTLRGNTGELFF. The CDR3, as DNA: TGTGCCAGCAGTACCCTCAGAGGGAACACCGGGGAGCTGTTTTTT.

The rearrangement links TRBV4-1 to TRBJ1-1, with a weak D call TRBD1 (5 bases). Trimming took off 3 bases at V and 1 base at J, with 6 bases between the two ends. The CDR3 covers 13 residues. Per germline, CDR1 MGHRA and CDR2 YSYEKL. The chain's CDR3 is CASSHTGNTEAFF. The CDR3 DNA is TGCGCCAGCAGCCATACAGGGAACACTGAAGCTTTCTTT.

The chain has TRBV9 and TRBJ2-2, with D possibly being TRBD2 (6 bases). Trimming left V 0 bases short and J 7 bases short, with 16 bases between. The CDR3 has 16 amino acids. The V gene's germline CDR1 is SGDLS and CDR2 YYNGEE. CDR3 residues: CASSVEPGVKGGELFF. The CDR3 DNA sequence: TGTGCCAGCAGCGTAGAGCCGGGAGTGAAGGGCGGGGAGCTGTTTTTT.

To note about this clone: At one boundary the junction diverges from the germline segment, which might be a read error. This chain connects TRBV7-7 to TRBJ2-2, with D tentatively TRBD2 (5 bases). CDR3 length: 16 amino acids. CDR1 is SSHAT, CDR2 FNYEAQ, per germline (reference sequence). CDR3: CASSPSPGSNTGELFF. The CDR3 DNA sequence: TGTGCTAGCAGCCCAAGCCCGGGGTCGAACACCGGGGAGCTGTTTTTT.

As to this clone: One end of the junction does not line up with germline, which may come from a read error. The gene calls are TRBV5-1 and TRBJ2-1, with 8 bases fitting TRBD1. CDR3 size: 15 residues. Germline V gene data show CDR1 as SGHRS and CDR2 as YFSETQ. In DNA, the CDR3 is TGCGCCAGCAGTTTGGCGGGACAGGACAACAATGAGCAGTTCTTC. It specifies CASSLAGQDNNEQFF.

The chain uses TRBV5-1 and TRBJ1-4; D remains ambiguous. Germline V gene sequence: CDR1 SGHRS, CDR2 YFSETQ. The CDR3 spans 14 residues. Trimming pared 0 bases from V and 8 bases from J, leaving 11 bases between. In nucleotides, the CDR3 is TGCGCCAGCAGCTTGGGGGCACCCGGAGAAAAACTGTTTTTT. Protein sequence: CASSLGAPGEKLFF.

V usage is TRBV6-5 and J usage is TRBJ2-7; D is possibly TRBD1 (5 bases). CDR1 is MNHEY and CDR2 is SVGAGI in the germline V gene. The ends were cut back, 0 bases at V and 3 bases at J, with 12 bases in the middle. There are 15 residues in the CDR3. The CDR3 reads CASSYSYQGNYEQYF. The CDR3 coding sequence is TGTGCCAGCAGTTACTCGTACCAGGGTAACTACGAGCAGTACTTC.

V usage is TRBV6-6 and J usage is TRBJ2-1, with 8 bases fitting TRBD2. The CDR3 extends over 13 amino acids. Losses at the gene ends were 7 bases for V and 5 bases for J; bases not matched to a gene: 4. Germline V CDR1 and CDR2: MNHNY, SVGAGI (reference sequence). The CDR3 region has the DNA TGTGCCAGCACCCTTAGCGGGAACAATGAGCAGTTCTTC. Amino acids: CASTLSGNNEQFF.

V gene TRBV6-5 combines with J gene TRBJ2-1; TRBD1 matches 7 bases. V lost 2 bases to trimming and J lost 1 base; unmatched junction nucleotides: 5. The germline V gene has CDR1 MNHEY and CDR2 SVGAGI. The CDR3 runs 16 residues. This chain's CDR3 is CASSYRQGWSYNEQFF. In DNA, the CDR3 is TGTGCCAGCAGTTACAGACAGGGTTGGTCCTACAATGAGCAGTTCTTC.

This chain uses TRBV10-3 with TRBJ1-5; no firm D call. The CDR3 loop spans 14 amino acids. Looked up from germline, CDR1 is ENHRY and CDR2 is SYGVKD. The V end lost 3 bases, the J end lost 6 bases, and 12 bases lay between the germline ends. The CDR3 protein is CAISEDHRGQPQHF. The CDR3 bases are TGTGCCATCAGTGAAGATCATCGGGGTCAGCCCCAGCATTTT.

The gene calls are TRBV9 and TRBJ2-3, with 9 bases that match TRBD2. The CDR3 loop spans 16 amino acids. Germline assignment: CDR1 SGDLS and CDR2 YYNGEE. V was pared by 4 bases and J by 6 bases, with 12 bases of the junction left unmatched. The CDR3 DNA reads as TGTGCCAGCAGCCCCCTGGGCGGGGGGGCCCTGGATACGCAGTATTTT. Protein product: CASSPLGGGALDTQYF.

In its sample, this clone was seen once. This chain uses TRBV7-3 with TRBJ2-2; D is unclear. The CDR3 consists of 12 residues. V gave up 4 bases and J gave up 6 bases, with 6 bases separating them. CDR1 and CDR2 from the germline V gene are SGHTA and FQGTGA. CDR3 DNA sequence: TGTGCCAGCAGCTCGTATGCCGGGGAGCTGTTTTTT. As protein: CASSSYAGELFF. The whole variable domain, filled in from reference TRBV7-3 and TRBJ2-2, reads GAGVSQTPSNKVTEKGKYVELRCDPISGHTALYWYRQSLGQGPEFLIYFQGTGAADDSGLPNDRFFAVRPEGSVSTLKIQRTERGDSAVYLCASSSYAGELFFGEGSRLTVL.

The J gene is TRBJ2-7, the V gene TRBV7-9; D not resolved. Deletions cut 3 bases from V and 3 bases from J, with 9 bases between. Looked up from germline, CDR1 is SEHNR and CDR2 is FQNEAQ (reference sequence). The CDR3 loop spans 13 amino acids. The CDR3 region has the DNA TGTGCCAGCAGCTTGAATGGGCGCTACGAGCAGTACTTC. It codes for CASSLNGRYEQYF.

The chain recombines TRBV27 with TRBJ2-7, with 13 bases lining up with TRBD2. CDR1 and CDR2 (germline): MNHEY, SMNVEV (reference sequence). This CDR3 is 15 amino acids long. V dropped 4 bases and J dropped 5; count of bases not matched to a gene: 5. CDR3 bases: TGTGCCAGCAGTTCAGGACTAGCGGGAGCCCACGAGCAGTACTTC. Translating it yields CASSSGLAGAHEQYF.

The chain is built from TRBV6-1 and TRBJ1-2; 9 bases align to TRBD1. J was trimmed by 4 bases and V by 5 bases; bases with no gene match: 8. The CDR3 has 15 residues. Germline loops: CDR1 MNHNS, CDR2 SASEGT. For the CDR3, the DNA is TGTGCCAGCAGTCCTGCTCCGGGACAGGGCTATGGCTACACCTTC. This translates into CASSPAPGQGYGYTF.

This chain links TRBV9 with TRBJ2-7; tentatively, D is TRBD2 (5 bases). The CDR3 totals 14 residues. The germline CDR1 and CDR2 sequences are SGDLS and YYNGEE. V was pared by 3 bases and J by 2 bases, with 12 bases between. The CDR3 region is CASSALERTYEQYF. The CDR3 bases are TGTGCCAGCAGCGCCCTTGAGCGGACCTACGAGCAGTACTTC. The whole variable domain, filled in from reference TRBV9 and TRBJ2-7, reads DSGVTQTPKHLITATGQRVTLRCSPRSGDLSVYWYQQSLDQGLQFLIQYYNGEERAKGNILERFSAQQFPDLHSELNLSSLELGDSALYFCASSALERTYEQYFGPGTRLTVT.

The CDR3 sequence is CASSYGQGANGYTF. The CDR3 bases are TGTGCCAGCAGCTATGGACAGGGGGCAAATGGCTACACCTTC. The gene calls are TRBV5-6 and TRBJ1-2; 11 bases line up with TRBD1. This CDR3 has 14 amino acids. Trimming removed 3 bases from V and 6 bases from J; junction bases left unmatched: 4. In germline, CDR1 is SGHDT, CDR2 YYEEEE.

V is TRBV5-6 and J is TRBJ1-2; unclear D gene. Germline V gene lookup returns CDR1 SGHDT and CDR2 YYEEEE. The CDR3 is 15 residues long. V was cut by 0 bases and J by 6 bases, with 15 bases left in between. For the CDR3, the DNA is TGTGCCAGCAGCTTGGTAGCCATCCGAGGGCATGGCTACACCTTC. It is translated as CASSLVAIRGHGYTF.

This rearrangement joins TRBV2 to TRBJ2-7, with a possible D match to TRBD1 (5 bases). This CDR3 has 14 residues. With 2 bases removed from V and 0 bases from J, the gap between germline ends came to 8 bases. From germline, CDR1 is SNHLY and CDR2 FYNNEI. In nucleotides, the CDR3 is TGTGCCAGCAGTGAAAGGGGAAGCTCCTACGAGCAGTACTTC. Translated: CASSERGSSYEQYF.

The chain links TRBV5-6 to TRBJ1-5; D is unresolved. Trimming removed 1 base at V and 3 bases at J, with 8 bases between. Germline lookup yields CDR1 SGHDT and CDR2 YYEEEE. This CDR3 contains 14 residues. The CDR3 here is CASSLFGYNQPQHF. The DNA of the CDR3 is TGTGCCAGCAGCTTGTTCGGTTACAATCAGCCCCAGCATTTT.